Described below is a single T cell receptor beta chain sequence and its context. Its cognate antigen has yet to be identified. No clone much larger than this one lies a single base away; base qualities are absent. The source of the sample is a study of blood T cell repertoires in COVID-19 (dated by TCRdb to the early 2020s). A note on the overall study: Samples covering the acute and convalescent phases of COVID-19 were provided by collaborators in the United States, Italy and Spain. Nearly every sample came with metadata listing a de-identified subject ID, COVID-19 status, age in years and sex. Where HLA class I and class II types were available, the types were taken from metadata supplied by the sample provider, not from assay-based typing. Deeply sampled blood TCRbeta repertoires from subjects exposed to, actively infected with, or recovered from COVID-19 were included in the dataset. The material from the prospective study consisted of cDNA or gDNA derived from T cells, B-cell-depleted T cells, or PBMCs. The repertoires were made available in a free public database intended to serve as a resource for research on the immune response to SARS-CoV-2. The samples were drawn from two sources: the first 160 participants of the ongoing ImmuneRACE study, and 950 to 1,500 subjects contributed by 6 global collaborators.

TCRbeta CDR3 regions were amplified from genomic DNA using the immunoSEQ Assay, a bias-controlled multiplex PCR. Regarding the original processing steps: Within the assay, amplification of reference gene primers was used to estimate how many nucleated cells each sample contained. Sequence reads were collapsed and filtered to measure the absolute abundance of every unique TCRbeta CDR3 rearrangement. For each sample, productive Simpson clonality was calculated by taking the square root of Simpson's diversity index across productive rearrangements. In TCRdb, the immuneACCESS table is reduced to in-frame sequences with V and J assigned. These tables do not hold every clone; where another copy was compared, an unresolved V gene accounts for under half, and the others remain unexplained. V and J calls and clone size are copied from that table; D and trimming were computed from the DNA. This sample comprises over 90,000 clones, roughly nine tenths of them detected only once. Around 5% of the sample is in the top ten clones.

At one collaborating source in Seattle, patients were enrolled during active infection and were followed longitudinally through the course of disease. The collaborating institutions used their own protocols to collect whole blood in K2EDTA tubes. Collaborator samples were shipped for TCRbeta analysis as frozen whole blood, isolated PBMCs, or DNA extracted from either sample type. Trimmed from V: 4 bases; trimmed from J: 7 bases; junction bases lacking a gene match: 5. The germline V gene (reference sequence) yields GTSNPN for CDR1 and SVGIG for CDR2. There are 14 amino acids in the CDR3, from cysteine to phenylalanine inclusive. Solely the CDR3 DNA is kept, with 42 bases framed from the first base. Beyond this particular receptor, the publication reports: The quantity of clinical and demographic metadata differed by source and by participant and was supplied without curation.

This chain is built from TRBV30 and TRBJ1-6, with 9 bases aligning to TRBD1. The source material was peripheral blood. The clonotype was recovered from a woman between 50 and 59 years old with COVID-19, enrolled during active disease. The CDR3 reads CAWTQQGANSPLHF. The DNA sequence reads TGTGCCTGGACCCAACAGGGGGCGAATTCACCCCTCCACTTT.